Presented here are 31 T cell receptor beta chains from one specimen sequenced in a study of T cells after yellow fever vaccination. In TCRdb, the 5' RACE reads were re-called with MiXCR into one record per CDR3 protein. The data hold 550,000 or so distinct CDR3 sequences, with around 21% observed a single time. The material was PBMCs, obtained 15 days after the yellow fever booster vaccination. Receptor source: a man younger than 40 who received the YFV17D yellow fever vaccine.

The table lists this clonotype with a few counts. The rearrangement uses TRBV29-1 and TRBJ2-3; 11 bases are a match to TRBD1. In germline, CDR1 is SQVTM, CDR2 ANQGSEA. The CDR3 is made up of 14 amino acids. With V trimmed by 6 bases and J by 1 base, 3 bases remained unmatched. CDR3 sequence reads: CSVGTGGGTDTQYF. In nucleotides, the CDR3 is TGCAGCGTCGGGACAGGGGGGGGCACAGATACGCAGTATTTT.

The table lists this clonotype with a few counts. V is TRBV27 and J is TRBJ2-7; 8 bases line up with TRBD1. The CDR3 spans 14 residues. The ends lost 5 bases at V and 3 bases at J; junction bases unmatched: 6. Per the germline V gene, CDR1 is MNHEY and CDR2 is SMNVEV (reference sequence). CDR3 coding DNA: TGTGCCAGCAGTGGGCTGGACAGGGTCTACGAGCAGTACTTC. Translation gives CASSGLDRVYEQYF.

Note on this clonotype: The CDR3 end shows no conserved phenylalanine or tryptophan, and so a read error is likely. Here the CDR3 DNA reads TGTGCCAGCAGCTTGCAGGGCCAGTACTGC. The encoded protein is CASSLQGQYC. The genes are TRBV5-8 and TRBJ2-5; perhaps TRBD1 as D (5 bases). The germline V and J ends were trimmed by 1 base and 10 bases, with 5 bases remaining between them. Germline V gene lookup returns CDR1 SGHTS and CDR2 YDEGEE. The CDR3 runs to 10 residues.

This clonotype was detected only a few times. This sequence joins TRBV10-2 and TRBJ2-1; 7 bases are a match to TRBD1. With 6 bases clipped from V and 3 bases from J, the junction kept 8 bases outside the gene matches. Germline V lookup: CDR1 WSHSY, CDR2 SAAADI. The CDR3 length is 15 residues. The CDR3 region is CASRSGTDFYNEQFF. CDR3 bases: TGCGCCAGCAGATCCGGGACAGACTTCTACAATGAGCAGTTCTTC.

The chain employs TRBV7-2 and TRBJ2-1; 11 positions agree with TRBD2. Germline V CDR1 and CDR2: SGHTA, FQGNSA. V dropped 5 bases and J dropped 6; count of bases not matched to a gene: 3. CDR3 length equals 14 residues. Here the CDR3 DNA reads TGTGCCAGCAGCATGACTAGCGGGGCCAATGAGCAGTTCTTC. This translates into CASSMTSGANEQFF. Based on the CDR3 plus reference TRBV7-2 and TRBJ2-1, the full variable domain is GAGVSQSPSNKVTEKGKDVELRCDPISGHTALYWYRQSLGQGLEFLIYFQGNSAPDKSGLPSDRFSAERTGGSVSTLTIQRTQQEDSAVYLCASSMTSGANEQFFGPGTRLTVL.

This clonotype has more than one count but fewer than ten. V usage is TRBV10-3 and J usage is TRBJ2-7, with 7 nucleotides matching TRBD1. Trimming removed 8 bases from V and 0 bases from J; junction bases left unmatched: 7. CDR3 length equals 14 residues. CDR1 is ENHRY and CDR2 is SYGVKD in the germline V gene. The CDR3 reads CAIGGQTSSYEQYF. The CDR3 DNA sequence: TGTGCCATCGGGGGACAGACGAGCTCCTACGAGCAGTACTTC.

The chain carries TRBV10-3 and TRBJ1-3; the D gene is possibly TRBD1 (5 bases). The V end was cut by 6 bases, the J end by 1 base, with 13 bases between. The CDR3 length is 15 residues. Germline CDR1 and CDR2: ENHRY and SYGVKD. The CDR3 protein is CAISPLQGSGNTIYF. DNA of the CDR3: TGTGCCATCAGCCCACTCCAGGGATCTGGAAACACCATATATTTT.

V is TRBV27 and J is TRBJ2-1, with a tentative D call TRBD1 (8 bases). Germline CDR1 MNHEY, CDR2 SMNVEV (reference sequence). The CDR3 has 14 residues. The germline V and J ends were trimmed by 8 bases and 8 bases, with 19 bases remaining between them. The CDR3 spells CASGSRTGRDEQFF. The CDR3 region has the DNA TGTGCCAGCGGCAGTCGGACAGGGAGGGATGAGCAGTTCTTC.

The rearrangement links TRBV20-1 to TRBJ2-5; the D is unclear. From germline, CDR1 is DFQATT and CDR2 SNEGSKA (reference sequence). V lost 5 bases, J lost 1 base, and 14 bases lay in between. The CDR3 has 14 residues. The CDR3 here is CSASSSLGQETQYF. CDR3 nucleotides: TGCAGTGCTTCATCTTCCTTGGGCCAAGAGACCCAGTACTTC.

There are a few counts of this clonotype. The chain has TRBV12-3 or TRBV12-4 and TRBJ2-1; TRBD1 aligns across 7 bases. With 5 bases clipped from V and 0 bases from J, the junction kept 19 bases outside the gene matches. The CDR3 has 20 amino acids. Here the CDR3 DNA reads TGTGCCAGCAGTGGAGAAGGGCAGGGGGTTCACTTTAACTCCTACAATGAGCAGTTCTTC. It is translated as CASSGEGQGVHFNSYNEQFF.

This clonotype was counted between two and nine times. This sequence joins TRBV25-1 and TRBJ2-5; D not certain. The CDR3 extends over 15 amino acids. Germline V CDR1 and CDR2: MGHDK, SYGVNS. V lost 0 bases and J 2 bases, leaving 10 bases between the germline ends. The CDR3 sequence: CASSEYFGKQETQYF. The DNA of the CDR3 is TGTGCCAGCAGTGAATATTTCGGAAAGCAAGAGACCCAGTACTTC.

This chain connects TRBV6-4 to TRBJ2-2; D might be TRBD1 or TRBD2, each matching 5 bases. The CDR3 totals 14 residues. The germline V and J ends were trimmed by 8 bases and 0 bases, with 10 bases remaining between them. Germline CDR1 and CDR2: MRHNA and SNTAGT. CDR3 coding DNA: TGTGCCAGCGCCGGGACCGCGAACACCGGGGAGCTGTTTTTT. Its translation: CASAGTANTGELFF.

This clonotype was recorded a few times. V is TRBV12-3 or TRBV12-4 and J is TRBJ2-7; perhaps TRBD1 as D (6 bases). V lost 6 bases to trimming and J lost 6 bases, with 12 bases between them. The CDR3 consists of 12 residues. CDR3 loop: CASRPGAGEQYF. The CDR3 DNA sequence: TGTGCCAGCAGACCAGGGGCCGGCGAGCAGTACTTC.

In this sample, this clonotype turned up a few times. The rearrangement joins TRBV7-8 to TRBJ2-2, with 7 bases identical to TRBD2. The germline V gene encodes CDR1 SGHVS and CDR2 FQNEAQ. V dropped 5 bases and J dropped 6; count of bases not matched to a gene: 15. The CDR3 loop spans 17 amino acids. CDR3 sequence reads: CASSPMGGGSGPGELFF. CDR3 sequence (DNA): TGTGCCAGCAGCCCTATGGGTGGCGGGAGTGGTCCCGGGGAGCTGTTTTTT.

The V gene is TRBV12-3 or TRBV12-4, the J gene TRBJ2-2, with 7 bases aligning to TRBD2. The J segment lost 6 bases and the V segment lost 8 bases, leaving 6 bases of the junction unmatched. CDR3 length: 13 residues. CDR3 sequence reads: CASARTRAGELFF. CDR3 DNA sequence: TGTGCCAGCGCCCGGACTAGGGCCGGGGAGCTGTTTTTT.

This sequence joins TRBV20-1 and TRBJ2-1, with no clear D. The CDR3 length is 12 residues. The germline CDR1 and CDR2 sequences are DFQATT and SNEGSKA (reference sequence). The V gene lost 7 bases and the J gene lost 5 bases, with 12 bases spanning the gap. The CDR3 here is CSVGRTNNEQFF. CDR3 nucleotide sequence: TGCAGTGTTGGCAGGACCAACAATGAGCAGTTCTTC.

The rearrangement links TRBV24-1 to TRBJ2-1; 9 nucleotides match TRBD2. Trimming cost V 4 bases and J 6 bases; bases outside gene matches: 3. The CDR3 contains 14 residues. Germline-derived CDR1 and CDR2 are KGHDR and SFDVKD. CDR3 sequence reads: CATSELAGPNEQFF. CDR3 in DNA: TGTGCCACCAGTGAACTAGCGGGCCCCAATGAGCAGTTCTTC.

The chain is built from TRBV6-5 and TRBJ2-7; TRBD1 matches 11 bases. Losses at the gene ends were 5 bases for V and 7 bases for J; bases not matched to a gene: 19. Per germline, CDR1 MNHEY and CDR2 SVGAGI. This CDR3 contains 18 residues. The CDR3 bases are TGTGCCAGCAGTCACCCTGCCGGACAGGGGGCTTATTCGCGTGAGCAGTACTTC. As protein: CASSHPAGQGAYSREQYF.

The sample holds a few counts of this clonotype. The chain carries TRBV3-1 and TRBJ1-6, with 7 nucleotides matching TRBD1. J was trimmed by 6 bases and V by 4 bases; bases with no gene match: 3. The CDR3 has 14 amino acids. Germline V lookup: CDR1 LGHDT, CDR2 YNNKEL (reference sequence). CDR3 sequence: CASSLRDSNSPLHF. The CDR3, as DNA: TGTGCCAGCAGCCTTCGGGACAGTAATTCACCCCTCCACTTT. The whole variable domain, remainder taken from reference TRBV3-1 and TRBJ1-6, is DTAVSQTPKYLVTQMGNDKSIKCEQNLGHDTMYWYKQDSKKFLKIMFSYNNKELIINETVPNRFSPKSPDKAHLNLHINSLELGDSAVYFCASSLRDSNSPLHFGNGTRLTVT.

This clonotype was observed a handful of times. V gene TRBV9 combines with J gene TRBJ2-7; tentatively, D is TRBD1 (5 bases). The CDR3 sequence is 15 residues long. Germline V gene sequence: CDR1 SGDLS, CDR2 YYNGEE. The V end was cut by 2 bases, the J end by 2 bases, with 14 bases between. The CDR3 loop reads CASSVRAGPTYEQYF. CDR3 coding DNA: TGTGCCAGCAGCGTTCGGGCAGGGCCTACCTACGAGCAGTACTTC.

This rearrangement joins TRBV12-3 or TRBV12-4 to TRBJ1-4, with a possible D match to TRBD1 (5 bases). The germline V and J ends were trimmed by 6 bases and 11 bases, with 19 bases remaining between them. The CDR3 length is 14 residues. CDR3 DNA sequence: TGTGCCAGCAGCTTGACAGAACGTGTGGGGAAACTGTTTTTT. Encoded protein: CASSLTERVGKLFF.

The rearrangement joins TRBV20-1 to TRBJ2-7; 8 nucleotides agree with TRBD1. Per the germline V gene, CDR1 is DFQATT and CDR2 is SNEGSKA (reference sequence). V shed 4 bases and J 2 bases; nucleotides not matched to a gene: 4. The CDR3 length is 13 residues. The CDR3, as DNA: TGCAGTGCTACGGGGACAGGTACCTACGAGCAGTACTTC. This gives the protein CSATGTGTYEQYF.

The rearrangement uses TRBV9 and TRBJ1-4, with a weak D call TRBD1 (5 bases). The germline V gene encodes CDR1 SGDLS and CDR2 YYNGEE. V was trimmed by 4 bases and J by 8 bases, leaving 15 bases between them. This CDR3 has 14 amino acids. The chain's CDR3 is CASSPGGPNEKLFF. CDR3 coding DNA: TGTGCCAGCAGCCCCGGGGGACCGAACGAAAAACTGTTTTTT.

The V gene is TRBV10-3, the J gene TRBJ2-1, with D possibly TRBD2 on 6 matching bases. V was pared by 7 bases and J by 9 bases, with 16 bases between. This CDR3 comprises 13 residues. Germline-derived CDR1 and CDR2 are ENHRY and SYGVKD. The CDR3 DNA sequence: TGTGCCATCAAAAACGGGAGCAACAGTGAGCAGTTCTTC. Translation gives CAIKNGSNSEQFF.

This clonotype was recorded a few times. J is TRBJ2-2 and V is TRBV24-1; D is unclear. V lost 6 bases, J lost 2 bases, and 12 bases lay in between. The germline V gene has CDR1 KGHDR and CDR2 SFDVKD. This CDR3 region has 15 residues. CDR3 residues: CATSRRQPNTGELFF. In DNA form, the CDR3 reads TGTGCCACCAGTAGAAGGCAGCCAAACACCGGGGAGCTGTTTTTT.

Only a few counts were recorded for this clonotype. The chain links TRBV5-1 to TRBJ2-5; the D gene could be TRBD1 or TRBD2 (5 bases each). The CDR3 has 15 residues. CDR1 and CDR2 from the germline V gene are SGHRS and YFSETQ. V lost 0 bases and J lost 0, with 9 bases in between. The CDR3 DNA sequence: TGCGCCAGCAGCTTGGGGGGACCTTACCAAGAGACCCAGTACTTC. It specifies CASSLGGPYQETQYF.

This clonotype was observed a handful of times. The chain combines TRBV11-2 with TRBJ2-7, with a tentative D call TRBD1 (5 bases). CDR1 and CDR2 (germline): SGHAT, FQNNGV. Deletions cut 5 bases from V and 4 bases from J, with 21 bases between. The CDR3 loop spans 16 amino acids. The DNA of the CDR3 is TGTGCCAGCAGCGCGACACAGCAAAAAAGGGGATACGAGCAGTACTTC. Amino acids: CASSATQQKRGYEQYF.

This clonotype has just a few counts. The gene calls are TRBV29-1 and TRBJ1-2; tentatively, D is TRBD1 (5 bases). The CDR3 sequence is 13 residues long. Trimming took off 2 bases at V and 4 bases at J, with 11 bases between the two ends. Germline CDR1 is SQVTM and CDR2 is ANQGSEA. The CDR3 region has the DNA TGCAGCGTTGAAAGGGGAACGGGCTATGGCTACACCTTC. It translates to CSVERGTGYGYTF. Based on the CDR3 plus reference TRBV29-1 and TRBJ1-2, the full variable domain is SAVISQKPSRDICQRGTSLTIQCQVDSQVTMMFWYRQQPGQSLTLIATANQGSEATYESGFVIDKFPISRPNLTFSTLTVSNMSPEDSSIYLCSVERGTGYGYTFGSGTRLTVV.

V is TRBV30 and J is TRBJ1-5, with TRBD1 as a possible D gene (5 bases). The CDR3 runs 14 residues. Trimming removed 5 bases at V and 4 bases at J, with 15 bases between. In germline, CDR1 is GTSNPN, CDR2 SVGIG (reference sequence). The DNA of the CDR3 is TGTGCCTGGGGGAGGACAAACTTTAATCAGCCCCAGCATTTT. It translates to CAWGRTNFNQPQHF.

The chain's CDR3 is CASSYFGQGREQYF. The CDR3 DNA reads as TGTGCCAGCAGTTACTTCGGACAGGGACGCGAGCAGTACTTC. The J gene is TRBJ2-7, the V gene TRBV6-5; TRBD1 matches 8 bases. CDR3 length: 14 residues. V dropped 1 base and J dropped 6; count of bases not matched to a gene: 5. Per the germline V gene, CDR1 is MNHEY and CDR2 is SVGAGI.

This clonotype was detected a few times. The rearrangement links TRBV3-1 to TRBJ2-5; tentatively, D is TRBD2 (5 bases). The CDR3 length is 15 residues. V lost 1 base and J 5 bases, leaving 14 bases between the germline ends. Germline V gene sequence: CDR1 LGHDT, CDR2 YNNKEL (reference sequence). The DNA of the CDR3 is TGTGCCAGCAGCCAAGGGAGTAGCGCGAGGGAGACCCAGTACTTC. Translated, it gives CASSQGSSARETQYF.